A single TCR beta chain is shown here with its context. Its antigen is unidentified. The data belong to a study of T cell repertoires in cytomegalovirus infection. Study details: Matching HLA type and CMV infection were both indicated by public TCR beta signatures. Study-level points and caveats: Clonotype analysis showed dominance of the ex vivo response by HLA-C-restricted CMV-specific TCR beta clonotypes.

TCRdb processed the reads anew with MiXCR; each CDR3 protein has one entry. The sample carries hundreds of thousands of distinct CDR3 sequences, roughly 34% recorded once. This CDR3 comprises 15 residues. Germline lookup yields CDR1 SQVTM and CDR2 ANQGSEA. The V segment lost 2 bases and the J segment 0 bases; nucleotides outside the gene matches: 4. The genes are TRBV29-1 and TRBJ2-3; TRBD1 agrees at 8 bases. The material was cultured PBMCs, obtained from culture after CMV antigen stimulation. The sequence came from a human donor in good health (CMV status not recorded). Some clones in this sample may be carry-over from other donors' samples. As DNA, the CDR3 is TGCAGCGTTGAAAGGACAGGGACTAGCACAGATACGCAGTATTTT. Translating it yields CSVERTGTSTDTQYF.